A selection of T cell receptor beta chains follows, all from one sample in a study of CD8 T cells in ankylosing spondylitis. TCRdb passed the 5' RACE reads through MiXCR, listing each CDR3 protein once. Of hundreds of thousands of distinct CDR3 sequences in the sample, roughly 13% were seen once. Input material: blood, either unsorted or a sorted T cell fraction (not recorded which). Receptors originate from a male donor with ankylosing spondylitis. CDR3s include the opening cysteine and the closing phenylalanine or tryptophan. The D gene is left open where the match is weak. Some rows have no size entry. The others give once, few or many, or a class for an expanded clone.

clone size	D gene	V gene	CDR3 protein
NA	NA	TRBV5-1	CASSNIPGTEAGANVLTF
NA	NA	TRBV20-1	CCARRGLGGSNQPQHF
many	NA	TRBV10-3	CAIRGEGNQPQHF
NA	TRBD1	TRBV5-8	CASSTGVPNTEAFF
NA	TRBD1	TRBV27	CASSLIGRGRTEAFF
NA	NA	TRBV2	CASAIQGIGYNEQFF
many	NA	TRBV20-1	CSARDLRGTTNTGELFF
NA	TRBD2	TRBV20-1	CSASGGLASTDTQYF
NA	NA	TRBV27	CASSLRGLNQPQHF
few	TRBD1	TRBV10-3	CAISPGTGFNEQFF
many	NA	TRBV5-1	CASRDGFNNEQFF
NA	TRBD1	TRBV10-1	CASRRDRTNTEAFF
NA	TRBD2	TRBV20-1	CSAERASGSNEQFF
many	NA	TRBV12-3/TRBV12-4	CASRDKAQSEKLFF
NA	NA	TRBV12-5	CASGLVLDTQYF
many	NA	TRBV27	CASSKRQDFSNQPQHF
many	NA	TRBV4-1	CASSHRTVLNTEAFF
NA	NA	TRBV15	CATSRGREVNIQYF
few	TRBD2	TRBV30	CAWSKQSSGRGKPTQYF
NA	NA	TRBV18	CASSPRVSGTDTQYF
few	NA	TRBV20-1	CSAGGFSGPQMGGQFF
many	TRBD2	TRBV27	CASSLGTSGRNYNEQFF
NA	TRBD1	TRBV2	CASRGDRSWTGELFF
NA	TRBD1	TRBV2	CASIQQGAYTEAFF
NA	NA	TRBV7-9	CASSLNGIGTEAFF
few	TRBD2	TRBV12-5	CASGLVRLAGGISYNEQFF
NA	NA	TRBV5-4	CASEGGGSYNEQFF
few	NA	TRBV29-1	CSVSGGDYGYTF
few	TRBD2	TRBV18	CASYTGTSGHNEQFF
NA	NA	TRBV20-1	CSASAFGSDGYTF
NA	TRBD1	TRBV20-1	CSAYLSGQREAFF
NA	TRBD1	TRBV11-2	CASSLVVTGVDGYTF
NA	NA	TRBV10-3	CAISAGAGVTDTQYF
few	NA	TRBV7-9	CASTRQSSYEQYF
few	NA	TRBV12-3/TRBV12-4	CASTGARELFF
many	NA	TRBV2	CASSEGVANEKLFF
few	NA	TRBV20-1	CSARVQQFTEQYF
few	TRBD1	TRBV12-3/TRBV12-4	CACGQDLGYGYTF
few	NA	TRBV20-1	CSASRTETDTQYF
many	TRBD2	TRBV10-3	CAISGSYLAGGDEQFF
few	TRBD2	TRBV18	CASSRREGNSYNEQFF
few	NA	TRBV29-1	CSMPRGDYGYTF